This TCR beta chain originates from a study of blood T cell repertoires in COVID-19. As for the study in general: Donors in the United States, Italy and Spain gave samples during acute or convalescent COVID-19. In each case, the material was cDNA or gDNA derived from T cells, B-cell-depleted T cells, or PBMCs.

The CDR3 is 16 residues long. V lost 6 bases and J lost 0, with 15 bases in between. Per germline, CDR1 LGHNT and CDR2 FRNRAP. This clone appeared a single time. Source study methods: For nucleated cells, counts were estimated from reference gene primer amplification. Sequencing was performed with immunoSEQ multiplex PCR; in TCRdb, only in-frame clones are kept and a portion is missing. The V and J calls and clone size come from that table; D and trimming were worked out from the DNA. The sample has about 120,000 clones, approximately 77% seen once; the top ten hold approximately 7.9%. The receptor's source is a human donor in a cohort sampled during active COVID-19. The V and J genes are TRBV12-5 and TRBJ1-3; D unclear. Sequences were obtained from peripheral blood. CDR3 amino acids: CASGPFPGGSGNTIYF. CDR3 nucleotide sequence: TGTGCTAGTGGACCTTTTCCGGGAGGCTCTGGAAACACCATATATTTT.